The clone carrying this TCR beta chain was recorded a few times. Its antigen remains unidentified. Trimming cost V 2 bases and J 8 bases, with 15 bases left between them. The CDR3 is made up of 14 amino acids. Germline V gives CDR1 SGHTA, CDR2 FQGNSA. Together with a sample-barcoded 5' primer, a J-beta primer mix was included in a second PCR lasting roughly 6 to 12 cycles. TCRdb used MiXCR to reprocess the 5' RACE reads, holding one entry per CDR3 protein. The sample contains about 1.7 million distinct CDR3 sequences, roughly 27% of which appear only once. The record originates from a study of blood T cells in healthy people across ages. Across the study: Capture by template switching was about one barcoded beta molecule per two T cells.

Study outcomes and limitations: One million T cells yielded diversity estimates that were considered underestimates.

The sample was blood. The chain carries TRBV7-2 and TRBJ1-2; D perhaps matches TRBD1 (5 bases). The receptor comes from a woman aged 25 to 39 in good health. The DNA for the CDR3 is TGTGCCAGCAGCTTAAGGTCAGGGCAGGAAGGCTACACCTTC. Its protein product is CASSLRSGQEGYTF.